What follows are 31 T cell receptor beta chains derived from one specimen sequenced in a study of graft-versus-host responses after intestinal transplantation. Method: immunoSEQ multiplex PCR; TCRdb's copy keeps in-frame clones and lacks some. There are about 110,000 clones in the sample; 85% to 95% occur only once, and approximately 1% lies in the top ten. Antigen specificity for these receptors is unknown. The material sequenced was unstimulated CD8+ T cells sorted from spleen or lymph node cells, taken before transplant. The origin of the receptors is a human donor who was the organ donor for an intestinal transplant.

The chain links TRBV23-1 to TRBJ2-3; TRBD2 might be the D (6 bases). TRBV23-1 counts as an open reading frame of uncertain function. V was cut by 3 bases and J by 0 bases, with 19 bases left in between. This CDR3 comprises 18 residues. Here the CDR3 reads CASSHPHCGGTSTDTQYF. Written as DNA, the CDR3 is TGCGCCAGCAGTCACCCCCATTGTGGAGGGACGAGCACAGATACGCAGTATTTT.

This chain uses TRBV10-3 with TRBJ2-1, with TRBD2 identical over 8 bases. CDR3 length: 14 amino acids. Trimming removed 6 bases from V and 5 bases from J; junction bases left unmatched: 6. CDR1 is ENHRY, CDR2 SYGVKD, per germline. CDR3 nucleotide sequence: TGTGCCATCAGCCCCGGACTAGCCAACAATGAGCAGTTCTTC. Translation: CAISPGLANNEQFF.

V gene TRBV2 combines with J gene TRBJ2-7; D gene uncertain. V was clipped by 4 bases and J by 1 base, with 5 bases between them. From germline, CDR1 is SNHLY and CDR2 FYNNEI. The CDR3 length is 12 residues. The CDR3 protein is CASSVYSYEQYF. The CDR3 DNA reads TGTGCCAGCAGTGTATATTCCTACGAGCAGTACTTC.

The chain has TRBV14 and TRBJ2-2, with 10 bases fitting TRBD1. With 0 bases clipped from V and 7 bases from J, the junction kept 8 bases outside the gene matches. CDR3 length: 17 amino acids. Per germline, CDR1 SGHDN and CDR2 FVKESK. The CDR3 loop is CASSQDRGTGEIGELFF. The CDR3 DNA reads as TGTGCCAGCAGCCAAGATCGGGGGACAGGGGAGATCGGGGAGCTGTTTTTT.

The chain carries TRBV6-5 and TRBJ2-7, with 8 bases lining up with TRBD2. Germline V CDR1 and CDR2: MNHEY, SVGAGI. Losses at the gene ends were 5 bases for V and 5 bases for J; bases not matched to a gene: 5. The length of the CDR3 is 13 residues. The CDR3 here is CASSPGLAHEQYF. The DNA of the CDR3 is TGTGCCAGCAGTCCCGGACTAGCCCACGAGCAGTACTTC.

This chain links TRBV5-1 with TRBJ2-5; D possibly matches TRBD1 or TRBD2 (5 bases each). The CDR3 extends over 14 amino acids. V dropped 4 bases and J dropped 6 bases, with 16 bases sitting between them. From germline, CDR1 is SGHRS and CDR2 YFSETQ. The chain's CDR3 is CASSPRDVWKTQYF. CDR3 DNA sequence: TGCGCCAGCAGCCCCCGGGACGTGTGGAAGACCCAGTACTTC.

The rearrangement uses TRBV7-3 and TRBJ2-1; D remains ambiguous. The length of the CDR3 is 12 residues. The V gene lost 2 bases and the J gene lost 5 bases, with 4 bases spanning the gap. Germline assignment: CDR1 SGHTA and CDR2 FQGTGA. Here the CDR3 reads CASSLENNEQFF. The CDR3 DNA reads TGTGCCAGCAGCTTAGAGAACAATGAGCAGTTCTTC. Drawing the rest from reference TRBV7-3 and TRBJ2-1, the complete variable domain is GAGVSQTPSNKVTEKGKYVELRCDPISGHTALYWYRQSLGQGPEFLIYFQGTGAADDSGLPNDRFFAVRPEGSVSTLKIQRTERGDSAVYLCASSLENNEQFFGPGTRLTVL.

The genes are TRBV9 and TRBJ2-7; 7 bases are a match to TRBD2. Trimming took 3 bases from V and 4 from J; bases not matched to a gene: 4. Germline assignment: CDR1 SGDLS and CDR2 YYNGEE. The CDR3 has 13 residues. Written as DNA, the CDR3 is TGTGCCAGCAGCGAGGGTAGCGGGTACGAGCAGTACTTC. It encodes CASSEGSGYEQYF.

The chain uses TRBV6-1 and TRBJ2-1, with 7 bases identical to TRBD2. The length of the CDR3 is 15 residues. Trimming removed 10 bases from V and 4 bases from J; junction bases left unmatched: 13. Germline V gene data show CDR1 as MNHNS and CDR2 as SASEGT. The CDR3 sequence is CATQWDYPNYNEQFF. The CDR3 DNA reads as TGTGCCACCCAGTGGGACTACCCGAATTACAATGAGCAGTTCTTC.

The chain employs TRBV4-3 and TRBJ1-1; D is possibly TRBD1 (5 bases). CDR1 LGHNA and CDR2 YSLEER come from the germline V gene. The germline V and J ends were trimmed by 0 bases and 6 bases, with 14 bases remaining between them. The CDR3 is made up of 15 amino acids. CDR3 nucleotide sequence: TGCGCCAGCAGCCAAGATTCGTCGGGGCGGGCTGAAGCTTTCTTT. Translation gives CASSQDSSGRAEAFF.

CDR3: CASSLYSESYEQYF. In nucleotides, the CDR3 is TGTGCCAGCAGTTTATACTCGGAATCCTACGAGCAGTACTTC. This chain uses TRBV27 with TRBJ2-7; unclear D gene. CDR3 length: 14 amino acids. The germline CDR1 and CDR2 sequences are MNHEY and SMNVEV (reference sequence). Trimming cost V 1 base and J 1 base, with 8 bases left between them.

This chain's CDR3 is CASSRAFSADTQYF. CDR3 nucleotide sequence: TGTGCCAGCAGTAGAGCATTCAGCGCAGATACGCAGTATTTT. V and J are TRBV2 and TRBJ2-3; no clear D gene. Germline V CDR1 and CDR2: SNHLY, FYNNEI. Between the trimmed V and J ends, which lost 5 bases and 4 bases, there was a span of 13 bases. The CDR3 covers 14 residues.

This chain links TRBV6-6 with TRBJ2-7; 7 nucleotides match TRBD1. V trimming: 8 bases; J trimming: 4 bases; junction bases outside the gene matches: 11. Germline CDR1 reads MNHNY; CDR2 reads SVGAGI (reference sequence). The CDR3 loop spans 14 amino acids. CDR3 nucleotide sequence: TGTGCCAGCGGCCTCCGGACAGGTATTTACGAGCAGTACTTC. Encoded protein: CASGLRTGIYEQYF.

The J gene is TRBJ2-7, the V gene TRBV9; 7 bases are shared with TRBD1. After removal of 4 bases from V and 2 bases from J, the junction contained 6 bases not matched to a gene. Per the germline V gene, CDR1 is SGDLS and CDR2 is YYNGEE. This CDR3 is built from 14 residues. As DNA, the CDR3 is TGTGCCAGCAGCCCAGGGGGAATAGCCTACGAGCAGTACTTC. This encodes CASSPGGIAYEQYF. The full variable domain, in which reference TRBV9 and TRBJ2-7 provide the parts outside the CDR3, is DSGVTQTPKHLITATGQRVTLRCSPRSGDLSVYWYQQSLDQGLQFLIQYYNGEERAKGNILERFSAQQFPDLHSELNLSSLELGDSALYFCASSPGGIAYEQYFGPGTRLTVT.

This chain uses TRBV25-1 with TRBJ2-1, with 8 bases lining up with TRBD2. The CDR3 spans 16 residues. The ends lost 2 bases at V and 2 bases at J; junction bases unmatched: 5. Germline V gives CDR1 MGHDK, CDR2 SYGVNS. For the CDR3, the DNA is TGTGCCAGCAGTGAACGGAGCGGGAGCCCCTACAATGAGCAGTTCTTC. Protein sequence: CASSERSGSPYNEQFF.

In DNA, the CDR3 is TGTGCCAGCAGTGACTCGTCTACGGGAGACACTGAAGCTTTCTTT. This sequence encodes CASSDSSTGDTEAFF. The chain uses TRBV6-4 and TRBJ1-1, with D uncertain. This CDR3 spans 15 amino acids. The V end lost 0 bases, the J end lost 3 bases, and 11 bases lay between the germline ends. From germline, CDR1 is MRHNA and CDR2 SNTAGT.

This clone was picked up one time. This same CDR3 is encoded by further DNA sequences in the sample. The chain has TRBV28 and TRBJ2-7, with D unresolved. CDR3 length: 11 residues. V lost 3 bases and J 3 bases, leaving 3 bases between the germline ends. Germline CDR1 MDHEN, CDR2 SYDVKM. As DNA, the CDR3 is TGTGCCAGCAGTTTCCTCTACGAGCAGTACTTC. Protein product: CASSFLYEQYF.

The chain has TRBV5-4 and TRBJ2-7; 10 bases are a match to TRBD2. V was pared by 4 bases and J by 1 base, with 5 bases of the junction left unmatched. Looked up from germline, CDR1 is SGHNT and CDR2 is YYREEE (reference sequence). The CDR3 sequence is 15 residues long. In DNA, the CDR3 is TGTGCCAGCAGCGGGGGACTAGCGCCTTCCTACGAGCAGTACTTC. Encoded protein: CASSGGLAPSYEQYF. Looking up the rest from reference TRBV5-4 and TRBJ2-7 gives the full variable domain: ETGVTQSPTHLIKTRGQQVTLRCSSQSGHNTVSWYQQALGQGPQFIFQYYREEENGRGNFPPRFSGLQFPNYSSELNVNALELDDSALYLCASSGGLAPSYEQYFGPGTRLTVT.

V and J are TRBV18 and TRBJ1-1; the D gene is possibly TRBD1 (5 bases). Germline V lookup: CDR1 KGHSH, CDR2 LQKENI. V lost 6 bases, J lost 1 base, and 12 bases lay in between. The CDR3 totals 14 residues. As DNA, the CDR3 is TGTGCCAGCTCCCCGATGGGGGGGAACACTGAAGCTTTCTTT. It yields the protein CASSPMGGNTEAFF.

Only one count was recorded for this clone. The chain has TRBV9 and TRBJ2-1; 9 bases line up with TRBD2. V trimming: 1 base; J trimming: 2 bases; junction bases outside the gene matches: 4. The CDR3 has 16 amino acids. Germline loops: CDR1 SGDLS, CDR2 YYNGEE. Here the CDR3 DNA reads TGTGCCAGCAGCGTACGGCGGGAGGGCCCCTACAATGAGCAGTTCTTC. This gives the protein CASSVRREGPYNEQFF.

The chain uses TRBV4-1 and TRBJ2-1, with TRBD2 matching over 11 bases. The CDR3 has 15 amino acids. V dropped 4 bases and J dropped 7; count of bases not matched to a gene: 6. The germline CDR1 and CDR2 sequences are MGHRA and YSYEKL. The CDR3 here is CASSLGTSGINEQFF. The CDR3, as DNA: TGCGCCAGCAGCCTAGGGACTAGCGGAATTAATGAGCAGTTCTTC.

The chain carries TRBV28 and TRBJ2-2; D gene uncertain. CDR3 length: 15 amino acids. Germline lookup yields CDR1 MDHEN and CDR2 SYDVKM. Trimming cost V 6 bases and J 3 bases, with 14 bases left between them. The CDR3 sequence: CASRSYRHYTGELFF. The CDR3 DNA reads as TGTGCCAGCAGATCTTACCGACACTACACCGGGGAGCTGTTTTTT.

The chain joins TRBV14 to TRBJ1-2, with 10 nucleotides matching TRBD1. The junction had 16 bases not matched to a gene; V was cut back by 0 bases and J by 3 bases. The CDR3 is 20 residues long. Germline-derived CDR1 and CDR2 are SGHDN and FVKESK. In nucleotides, the CDR3 is TGTGCCAGCAGCCAAGACCCCCTGATTATGACAGGGGGCGCCTACTATGGCTACACCTTC. This sequence encodes CASSQDPLIMTGGAYYGYTF.

Here the CDR3 reads CASSWLGSGKATGELFF. CDR3 nucleotide sequence: TGTGCCAGCAGTTGGTTGGGTAGCGGGAAAGCAACCGGGGAGCTGTTTTTT. The rearrangement joins TRBV27 to TRBJ2-2, with 8 bases aligning to TRBD2. This CDR3 region has 17 residues. Per germline, CDR1 MNHEY and CDR2 SMNVEV (reference sequence). Trimming removed 4 bases from V and 5 bases from J; junction bases left unmatched: 12.

The chain recombines TRBV6-5 with TRBJ2-3; 8 positions agree with TRBD2. This CDR3 has 16 amino acids. Germline V lookup: CDR1 MNHEY, CDR2 SVGAGI. Trimming cost V 2 bases and J 2 bases; bases outside gene matches: 6. CDR3 nucleotides: TGTGCCAGCAGTTACGAGCGGGGGCCTTTCACAGATACGCAGTATTTT. Protein: CASSYERGPFTDTQYF.

CDR3 loop: CASSQASLGETQYF. CDR3 DNA: TGCGCCAGCAGCCAAGCATCGTTGGGAGAGACCCAGTACTTC. The chain uses TRBV4-3 and TRBJ2-5, with no clear D. This CDR3 is 14 amino acids long. V was shortened by 1 base and J by 4 bases, with 10 bases between the two germline ends. Germline CDR1 LGHNA, CDR2 YSLEER.

The chain carries TRBV30 and TRBJ2-1; 9 nucleotides line up with TRBD2. CDR1 and CDR2 from the germline V gene are GTSNPN and SVGIG (reference sequence). The CDR3 runs to 16 residues. V was clipped by 4 bases and J by 5 bases; unmatched bases: 12. CDR3 amino acids: CAWMMSRLAGNNEQFF. The CDR3 DNA follows: TGTGCCTGGATGATGTCACGGCTAGCGGGGAACAATGAGCAGTTCTTC.

The genes are TRBV2 and TRBJ2-7; D is unclear. The CDR3 is 16 residues long. Trimming took off 4 bases at V and 2 bases at J, with 18 bases between the two ends. Looked up from germline, CDR1 is SNHLY and CDR2 is FYNNEI. The CDR3 nucleotides read TGTGCCAGCAGTGCCGGGCCGAAGTTGCCTACCTACGAGCAGTACTTC. Translating it yields CASSAGPKLPTYEQYF.

The genes are TRBV14 and TRBJ2-7; 9 bases agree with TRBD1. The CDR3 extends over 14 amino acids. Germline assignment: CDR1 SGHDN and CDR2 FVKESK. The V and J ends lost 4 bases and 3 bases, in that order; junction bases with no gene match: 4. The CDR3 region is CASSLGTGIYEQYF. Here the CDR3 DNA reads TGTGCCAGCAGCCTCGGGACAGGGATCTACGAGCAGTACTTC. Combining the CDR3 with reference TRBV14 and TRBJ2-7 gives the whole variable domain EAGVTQFPSHSVIEKGQTVTLRCDPISGHDNLYWYRRVMGKEIKFLLHFVKESKQDESGMPNNRFLAERTGGTYSTLKVQPAELEDSGVYFCASSLGTGIYEQYFGPGTRLTVT.

The chain combines TRBV4-1 with TRBJ1-1; D is undetermined. V was cut by 0 bases and J by 6 bases, with 5 bases left in between. CDR3 length: 12 residues. Germline V CDR1 and CDR2: MGHRA, YSYEKL. The CDR3 coding sequence is TGCGCCAGCAGCCAAGATGGAGCTGAAGCTTTCTTT. Amino acids: CASSQDGAEAFF.

The CDR3 region is CASSEGTPGNTIYF. The CDR3 DNA follows: TGTGCCAGCAGTGAAGGGACCCCTGGAAACACCATATATTTT. The rearrangement uses TRBV25-1 and TRBJ1-3; the D gene is possibly TRBD1 (5 bases). CDR3 length: 14 amino acids. From germline, CDR1 is MGHDK and CDR2 SYGVNS. Trimming shortened V by 2 bases and J by 2 bases, and 7 bases separated the two germline ends.